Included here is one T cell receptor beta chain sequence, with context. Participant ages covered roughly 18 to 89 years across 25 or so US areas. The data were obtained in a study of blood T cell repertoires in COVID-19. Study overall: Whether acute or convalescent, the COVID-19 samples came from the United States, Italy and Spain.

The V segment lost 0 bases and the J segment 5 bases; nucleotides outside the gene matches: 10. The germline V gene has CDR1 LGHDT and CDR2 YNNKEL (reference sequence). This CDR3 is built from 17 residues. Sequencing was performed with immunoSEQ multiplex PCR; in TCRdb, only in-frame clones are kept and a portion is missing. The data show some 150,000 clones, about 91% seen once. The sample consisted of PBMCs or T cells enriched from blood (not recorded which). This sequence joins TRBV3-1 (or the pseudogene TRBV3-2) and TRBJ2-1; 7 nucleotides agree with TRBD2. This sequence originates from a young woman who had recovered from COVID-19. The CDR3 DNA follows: TGTGCCAGCAGCCAAGAAAGTTCTTTAGCGGGCCACAATGAGCAGTTCTTC. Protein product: CASSQESSLAGHNEQFF.